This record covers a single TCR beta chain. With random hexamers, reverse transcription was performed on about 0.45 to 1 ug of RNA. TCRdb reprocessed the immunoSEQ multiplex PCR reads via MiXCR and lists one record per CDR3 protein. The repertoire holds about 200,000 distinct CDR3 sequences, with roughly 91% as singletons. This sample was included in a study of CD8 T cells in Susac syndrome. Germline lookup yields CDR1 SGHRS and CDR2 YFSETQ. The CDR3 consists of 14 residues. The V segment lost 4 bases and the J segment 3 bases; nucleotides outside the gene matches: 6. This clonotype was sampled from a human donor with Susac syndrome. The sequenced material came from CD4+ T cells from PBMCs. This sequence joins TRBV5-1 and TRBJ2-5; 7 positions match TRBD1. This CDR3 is CASSPRDREETQYF. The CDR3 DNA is TGCGCCAGCAGCCCCCGAGACAGGGAAGAGACCCAGTACTTC.